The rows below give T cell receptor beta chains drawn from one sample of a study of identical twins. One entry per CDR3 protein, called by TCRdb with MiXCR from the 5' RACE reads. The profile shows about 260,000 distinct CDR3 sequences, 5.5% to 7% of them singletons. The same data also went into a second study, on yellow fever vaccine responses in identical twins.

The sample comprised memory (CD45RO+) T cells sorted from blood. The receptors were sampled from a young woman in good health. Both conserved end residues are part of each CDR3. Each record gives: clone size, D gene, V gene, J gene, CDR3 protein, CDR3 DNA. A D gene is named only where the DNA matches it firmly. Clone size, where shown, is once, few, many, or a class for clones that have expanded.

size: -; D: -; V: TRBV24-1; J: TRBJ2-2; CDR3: CATSEPTGFRTGELFF; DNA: TGTGCCACCAGTGAGCCTACAGGGTTTCGGACCGGGGAGCTGTTTTTT
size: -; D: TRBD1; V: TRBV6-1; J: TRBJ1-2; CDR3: CASSAQGESYGYTF; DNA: TGTGCCAGCAGTGCCCAGGGGGAGTCCTATGGCTACACCTTC
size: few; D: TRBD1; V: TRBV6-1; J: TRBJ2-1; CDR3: CASSEDWTGYNEQFF; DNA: TGTGCCAGCAGTGAAGATTGGACAGGCTACAATGAGCAGTTCTTC
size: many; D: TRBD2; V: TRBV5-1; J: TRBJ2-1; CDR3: CASSLFGLAGGDEQFF; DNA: TGCGCCAGCAGCTTGTTTGGACTAGCGGGAGGCGATGAGCAGTTCTTC
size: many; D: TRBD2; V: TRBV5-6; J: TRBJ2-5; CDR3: CASSRASGRETQYF; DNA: TGTGCCAGCAGCAGAGCTAGCGGGCGAGAGACCCAGTACTTC
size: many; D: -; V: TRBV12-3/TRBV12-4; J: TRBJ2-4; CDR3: CASSLYGSGLNIQYF; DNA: TGTGCCAGCAGTTTATATGGGTCGGGATTAAACATTCAGTACTTC
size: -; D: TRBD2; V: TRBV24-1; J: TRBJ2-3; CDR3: CATSDIGRITDTQYF; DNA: TGTGCCACCAGTGATATCGGGAGGATCACAGATACGCAGTATTTT
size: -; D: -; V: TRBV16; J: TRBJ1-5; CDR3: CASSQSLQPQHF; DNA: TGTGCCAGCAGCCAATCCCTTCAGCCCCAGCATTTT
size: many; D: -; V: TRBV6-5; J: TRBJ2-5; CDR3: CASSNRQGGETQYF; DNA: TGTGCCAGCAGTAACCGACAGGGAGGAGAGACCCAGTACTTC
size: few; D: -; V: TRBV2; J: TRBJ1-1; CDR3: CASGTGNTEAFF; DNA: TGTGCCAGCGGTACAGGGAACACTGAAGCTTTCTTT
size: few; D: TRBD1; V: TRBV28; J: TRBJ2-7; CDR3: CASVSTGYEQYF; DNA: TGTGCCAGCGTCTCGACAGGGTACGAGCAGTACTTC
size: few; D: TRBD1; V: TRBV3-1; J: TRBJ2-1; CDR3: CASSQDQQGPLYNGEQFF; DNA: TGTGCCAGCAGCCAAGATCAACAGGGGCCCCTATACAATGGTGAGCAGTTCTTC
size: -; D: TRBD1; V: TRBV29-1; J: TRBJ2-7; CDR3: CSVPRQGDRHEQYF; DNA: TGCAGCGTTCCACGACAGGGGGACCGTCACGAGCAGTACTTC
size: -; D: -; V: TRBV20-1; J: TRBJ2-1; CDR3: CSASGTQFPGEQFF; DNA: TGCAGTGCTTCCGGGACTCAATTCCCCGGGGAGCAGTTCTTC
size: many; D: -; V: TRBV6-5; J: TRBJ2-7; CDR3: CASSYREGRSYEQYF; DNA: TGTGCCAGCAGTTACCGAGAGGGGAGAAGCTACGAGCAGTACTTC
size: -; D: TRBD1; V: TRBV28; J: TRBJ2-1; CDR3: CASTRLRGQGYNEQFF; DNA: TGTGCCAGCACGCGTCTCAGGGGGCAAGGTTACAATGAGCAGTTCTTC
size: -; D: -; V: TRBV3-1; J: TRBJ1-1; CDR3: CASSQGGREAFF; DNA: TGTGCCAGCAGCCAAGGGGGACGTGAAGCTTTCTTT
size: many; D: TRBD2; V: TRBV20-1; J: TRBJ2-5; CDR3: CSARDQRGGETQYF; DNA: TGCAGTGCTAGAGACCAGCGGGGAGGAGAGACCCAGTACTTC
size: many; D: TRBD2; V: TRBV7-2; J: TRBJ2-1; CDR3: CASSPGPSGGSYNEQFF; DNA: TGTGCCAGCAGCCCCGGTCCTAGCGGGGGATCTTACAATGAGCAGTTCTTC
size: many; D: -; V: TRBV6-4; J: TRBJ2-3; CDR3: CASSDSPGSTDTQYF; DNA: TGTGCCAGCAGTGACTCCCCGGGAAGCACAGATACGCAGTATTTT
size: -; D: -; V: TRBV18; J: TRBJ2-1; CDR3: CASSPRGEREFF; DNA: TGTGCCAGCTCACCACGAGGCGAGCGGGAGTTCTTC
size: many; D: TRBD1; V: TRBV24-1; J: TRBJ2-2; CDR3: CATSDPGTGAGELFF; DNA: TGTGCCACCAGTGATCCCGGGACAGGCGCCGGGGAGCTGTTTTTT
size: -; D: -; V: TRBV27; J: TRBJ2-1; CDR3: CASKSVGQMDEQFF; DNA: TGTGCCAGCAAGTCCGTTGGACAGATGGATGAGCAGTTCTTC
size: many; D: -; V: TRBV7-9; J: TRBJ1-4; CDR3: CASSPGKVWEKLFF; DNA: TGTGCCAGCAGCCCGGGAAAAGTCTGGGAAAAACTGTTTTTT
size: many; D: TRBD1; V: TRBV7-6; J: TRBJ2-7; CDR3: CASSLGGQTYEQYF; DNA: TGTGCCAGCAGCTTAGGGGGACAGACCTACGAGCAGTACTTC
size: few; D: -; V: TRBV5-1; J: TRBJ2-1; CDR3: CASSSTFDEQFF; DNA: TGCGCCAGCAGCTCCACGTTCGATGAGCAGTTCTTC
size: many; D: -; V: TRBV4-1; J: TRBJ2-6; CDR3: CASSQVKGSLSGANVLTF; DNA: TGCGCCAGCAGCCAAGTGAAGGGGTCCCTCTCTGGGGCCAACGTCCTGACTTTC
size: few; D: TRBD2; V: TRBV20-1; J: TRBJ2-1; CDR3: CSAPGLAGVDEQFF; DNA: TGCAGTGCTCCGGGACTAGCGGGAGTCGACGAGCAGTTCTTC
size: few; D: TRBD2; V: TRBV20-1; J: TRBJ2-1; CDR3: CSASRSGVGNEQFF; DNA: TGCAGTGCTAGCCGCAGCGGGGTTGGCAATGAGCAGTTCTTC
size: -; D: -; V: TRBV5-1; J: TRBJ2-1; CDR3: CASSSRGGYNEQFF; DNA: TGCGCCAGCAGCTCGAGGGGAGGATACAATGAGCAGTTCTTC
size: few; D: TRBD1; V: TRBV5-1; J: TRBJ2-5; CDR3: CASSYAGGRETQYF; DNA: TGCGCCAGCAGCTATGCAGGGGGCAGAGAGACCCAGTACTTC
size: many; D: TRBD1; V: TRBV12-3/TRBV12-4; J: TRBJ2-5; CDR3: CASRKGQAKGETQYF; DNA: TGTGCCAGCAGGAAGGGACAGGCCAAGGGAGAGACCCAGTACTTC
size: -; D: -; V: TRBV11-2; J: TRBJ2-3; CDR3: CASSFAPQDTQYF; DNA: TGTGCCAGCAGCTTTGCCCCTCAAGATACGCAGTATTTT
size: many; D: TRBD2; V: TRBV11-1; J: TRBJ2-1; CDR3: CASSPLLGTSGGGNEQFF; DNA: TGTGCCAGCAGCCCTTTGCTTGGGACTAGCGGAGGGGGGAATGAGCAGTTCTTC
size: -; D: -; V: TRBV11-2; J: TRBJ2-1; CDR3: CASSLLANNEQFF; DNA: TGTGCCAGCAGCTTACTAGCGAACAATGAGCAGTTCTTC